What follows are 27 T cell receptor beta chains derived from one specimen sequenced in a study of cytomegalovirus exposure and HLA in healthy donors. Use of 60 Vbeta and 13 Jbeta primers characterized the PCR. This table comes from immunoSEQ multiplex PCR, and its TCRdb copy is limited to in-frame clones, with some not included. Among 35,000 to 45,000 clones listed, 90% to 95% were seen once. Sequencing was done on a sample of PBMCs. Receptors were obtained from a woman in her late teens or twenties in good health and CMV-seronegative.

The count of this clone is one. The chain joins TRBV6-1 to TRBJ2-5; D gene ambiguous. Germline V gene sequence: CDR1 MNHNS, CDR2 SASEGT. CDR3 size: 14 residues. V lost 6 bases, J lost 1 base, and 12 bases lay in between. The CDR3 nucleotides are TGTGCCAGCAGGCTAACCACCGCCCAAGAGACCCAGTACTTC. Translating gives CASRLTTAQETQYF.

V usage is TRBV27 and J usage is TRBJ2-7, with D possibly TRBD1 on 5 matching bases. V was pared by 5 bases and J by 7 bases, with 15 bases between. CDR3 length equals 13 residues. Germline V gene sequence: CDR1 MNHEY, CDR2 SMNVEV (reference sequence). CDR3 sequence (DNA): TGTGCCAGCAGTGATGGGGCCGGGTTTGAGCAGTACTTC. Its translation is CASSDGAGFEQYF.

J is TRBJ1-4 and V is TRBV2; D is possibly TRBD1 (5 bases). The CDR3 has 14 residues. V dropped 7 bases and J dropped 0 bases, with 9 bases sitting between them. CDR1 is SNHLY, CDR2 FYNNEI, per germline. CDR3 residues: CASNRQPTNEKLFF. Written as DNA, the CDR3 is TGTGCCAGCAATAGACAGCCAACTAATGAAAAACTGTTTTTT. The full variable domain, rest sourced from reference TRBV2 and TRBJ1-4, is EPEVTQTPSHQVTQMGQEVILRCVPISNHLYFYWYRQILGQKVEFLVSFYNNEISEKSEIFDDQFSVERPDGSNFTLKIRSTKLEDSAMYFCASNRQPTNEKLFFGSGTQLSVL.

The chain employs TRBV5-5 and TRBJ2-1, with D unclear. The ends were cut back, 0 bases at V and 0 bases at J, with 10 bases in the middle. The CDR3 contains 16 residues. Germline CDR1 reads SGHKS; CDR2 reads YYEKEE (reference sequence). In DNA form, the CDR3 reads TGTGCCAGCAGCTTGGGGGCCGGAACCTCCTACAATGAGCAGTTCTTC. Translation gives CASSLGAGTSYNEQFF.

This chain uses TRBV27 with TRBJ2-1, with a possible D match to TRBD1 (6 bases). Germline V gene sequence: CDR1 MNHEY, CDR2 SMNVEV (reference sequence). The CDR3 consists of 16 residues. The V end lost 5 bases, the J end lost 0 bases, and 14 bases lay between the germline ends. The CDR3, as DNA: TGTGCCAGCAGTCAGATAGGGGGTATCTCCTACAATGAGCAGTTCTTC. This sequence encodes CASSQIGGISYNEQFF.

The CDR3 loop is CASSQVTLEPYNEQFF. The CDR3 bases are TGTGCCAGCAGCCAAGTGACCCTAGAGCCCTACAATGAGCAGTTCTTC. The chain links TRBV4-2 to TRBJ2-1; D ambiguous. Trimming took off 1 base at V and 2 bases at J, with 12 bases between the two ends. This CDR3 has 16 amino acids. Germline CDR1 and CDR2: LGHNA and YNFKEQ.

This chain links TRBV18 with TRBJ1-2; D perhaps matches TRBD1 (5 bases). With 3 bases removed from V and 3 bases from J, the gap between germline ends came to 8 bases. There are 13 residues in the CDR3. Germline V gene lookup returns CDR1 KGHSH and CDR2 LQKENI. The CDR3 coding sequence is TGTGCCAGCTCACCGGGGGGAGACTATGGCTACACCTTC. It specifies CASSPGGDYGYTF.

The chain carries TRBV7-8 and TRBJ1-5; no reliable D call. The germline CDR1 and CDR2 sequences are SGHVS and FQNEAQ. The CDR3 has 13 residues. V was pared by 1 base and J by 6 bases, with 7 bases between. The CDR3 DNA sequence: TGTGCCAGCAGCTTAGTTGGCTTTCAGCCCCAGCATTTT. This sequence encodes CASSLVGFQPQHF.

CDR3 protein: CASSPPGLAEFEQYF. CDR3 nucleotide sequence: TGTGCCAGCAGCCCTCCGGGACTAGCGGAATTCGAGCAGTACTTC. The chain combines TRBV11-2 with TRBJ2-7, with 11 bases aligning to TRBD2. The CDR3 runs 15 residues. Trimming took 5 bases from V and 6 from J; bases not matched to a gene: 9. Germline V gene lookup returns CDR1 SGHAT and CDR2 FQNNGV.

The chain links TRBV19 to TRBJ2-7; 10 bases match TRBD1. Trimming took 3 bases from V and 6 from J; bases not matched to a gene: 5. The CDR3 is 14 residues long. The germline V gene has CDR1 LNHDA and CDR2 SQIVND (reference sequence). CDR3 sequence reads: CASSIDRGRGEQYF. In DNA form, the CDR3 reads TGTGCCAGTAGTATCGACAGGGGGCGCGGCGAGCAGTACTTC.

CDR3 bases: TGTGCCTGGACTCGTGGGACTAGCGGAATCTACAATGAGCAGTTCTTC. Protein product: CAWTRGTSGIYNEQFF. The rearrangement uses TRBV30 and TRBJ2-1; the match to TRBD2 covers 11 bases. The CDR3 runs to 16 residues. V lost 4 bases and J lost 3; bases outside the gene matches: 8. Per the germline V gene, CDR1 is GTSNPN and CDR2 is SVGIG (reference sequence).

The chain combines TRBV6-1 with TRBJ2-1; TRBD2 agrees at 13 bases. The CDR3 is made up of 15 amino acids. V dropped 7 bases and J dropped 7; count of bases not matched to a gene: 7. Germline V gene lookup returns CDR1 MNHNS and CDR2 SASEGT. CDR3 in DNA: TGTGCCAGCAATGGACTAGCGGGAGTTAGGAATGAGCAGTTCTTC. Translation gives CASNGLAGVRNEQFF.

CDR3 sequence: CASSLGLVEYNEQFF. CDR3 coding DNA: TGTGCCAGCAGCTTAGGACTAGTCGAATACAATGAGCAGTTCTTC. The chain joins TRBV11-2 to TRBJ2-1, with a weak D call TRBD2 (6 bases). The CDR3 covers 15 residues. Trimming took 1 base from V and 4 from J, leaving 11 bases between them. Germline V gene sequence: CDR1 SGHAT, CDR2 FQNNGV.

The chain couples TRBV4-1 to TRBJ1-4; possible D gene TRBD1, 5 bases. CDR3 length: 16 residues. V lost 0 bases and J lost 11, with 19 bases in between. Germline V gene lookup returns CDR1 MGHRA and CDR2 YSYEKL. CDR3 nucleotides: TGCGCCAGCAGCCAAGATTTAGACGCCTGGCGGGGGAAACTGTTTTTT. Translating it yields CASSQDLDAWRGKLFF.

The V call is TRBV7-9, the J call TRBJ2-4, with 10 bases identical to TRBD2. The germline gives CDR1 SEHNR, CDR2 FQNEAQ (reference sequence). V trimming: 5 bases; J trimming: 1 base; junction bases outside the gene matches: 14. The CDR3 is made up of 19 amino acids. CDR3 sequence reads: CASSPVGLAMHGAKNIQYF. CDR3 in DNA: TGTGCCAGCAGCCCTGTGGGACTAGCGATGCATGGGGCCAAAAACATTCAGTACTTC. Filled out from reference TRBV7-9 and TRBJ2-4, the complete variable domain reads DTGVSQNPRHKITKRGQNVTFRCDPISEHNRLYWYRQTLGQGPEFLTYFQNEAQLEKSRLLSDRFSAERPKGSFSTLEIQRTEQGDSAMYLCASSPVGLAMHGAKNIQYFGAGTRLSVL.

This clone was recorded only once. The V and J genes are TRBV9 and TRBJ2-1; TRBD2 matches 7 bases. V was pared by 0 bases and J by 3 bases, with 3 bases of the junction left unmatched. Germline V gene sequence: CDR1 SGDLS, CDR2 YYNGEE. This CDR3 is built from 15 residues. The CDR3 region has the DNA TGTGCCAGCAGCGTAGACGGGACTAACTACAATGAGCAGTTCTTC. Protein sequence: CASSVDGTNYNEQFF.

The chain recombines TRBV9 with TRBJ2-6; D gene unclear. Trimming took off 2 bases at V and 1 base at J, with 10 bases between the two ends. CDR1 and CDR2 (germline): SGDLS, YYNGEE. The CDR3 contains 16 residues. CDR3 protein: CASSVLGSSGANVLTF. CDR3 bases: TGTGCCAGCAGCGTTCTGGGCTCGTCTGGGGCCAACGTCCTGACTTTC.

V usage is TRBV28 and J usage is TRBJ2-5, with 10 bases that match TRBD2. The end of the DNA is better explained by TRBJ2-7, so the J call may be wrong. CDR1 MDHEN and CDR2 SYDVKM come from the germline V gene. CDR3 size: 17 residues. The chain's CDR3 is CASSSQNSGRPLYEQYF. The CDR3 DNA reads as TGTGCCAGCAGTTCCCAAAATAGCGGGAGGCCGCTCTACGAGCAGTACTTC.

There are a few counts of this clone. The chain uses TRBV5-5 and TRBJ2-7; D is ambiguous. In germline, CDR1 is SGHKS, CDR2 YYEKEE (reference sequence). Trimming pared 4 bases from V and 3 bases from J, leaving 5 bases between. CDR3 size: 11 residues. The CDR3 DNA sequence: TGTGCCAGCAGCCCCGGCTACGAGCAGTACTTC. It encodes CASSPGYEQYF. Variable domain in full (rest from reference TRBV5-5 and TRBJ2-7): DAGVTQSPTHLIKTRGQQVTLRCSPISGHKSVSWYQQVLGQGPQFIFQYYEKEERGRGNFPDRFSARQFPNYSSELNVNALLLGDSALYLCASSPGYEQYFGPGTRLTVT.

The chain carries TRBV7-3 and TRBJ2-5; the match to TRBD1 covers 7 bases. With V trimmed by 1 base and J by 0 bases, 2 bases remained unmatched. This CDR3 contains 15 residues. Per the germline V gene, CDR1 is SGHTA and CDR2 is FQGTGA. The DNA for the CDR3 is TGTGCCAGCAGCTTAATGGGACAGAACCAAGAGACCCAGTACTTC. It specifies CASSLMGQNQETQYF.

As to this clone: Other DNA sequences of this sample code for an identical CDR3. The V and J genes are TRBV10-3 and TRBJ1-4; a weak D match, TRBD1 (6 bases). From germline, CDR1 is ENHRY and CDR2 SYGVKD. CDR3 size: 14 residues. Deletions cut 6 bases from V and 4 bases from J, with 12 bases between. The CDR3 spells CAISEQGHNEKLFF. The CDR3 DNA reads TGTGCCATCAGCGAACAGGGCCATAATGAAAAACTGTTTTTT.

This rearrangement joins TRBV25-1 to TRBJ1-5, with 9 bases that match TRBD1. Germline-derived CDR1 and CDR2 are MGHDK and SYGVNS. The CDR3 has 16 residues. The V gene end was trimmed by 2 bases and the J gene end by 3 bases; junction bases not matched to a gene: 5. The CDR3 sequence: CASSELGQGDNQPQHF. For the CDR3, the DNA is TGTGCCAGCAGTGAACTGGGACAGGGTGACAATCAGCCCCAGCATTTT. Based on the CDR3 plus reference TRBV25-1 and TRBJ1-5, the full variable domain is EADIYQTPRYLVIGTGKKITLECSQTMGHDKMYWYQQDPGMELHLIHYSYGVNSTEKGDLSSESTVSRIRTEHFPLTLESARPSHTSQYLCASSELGQGDNQPQHFGDGTRLSIL.

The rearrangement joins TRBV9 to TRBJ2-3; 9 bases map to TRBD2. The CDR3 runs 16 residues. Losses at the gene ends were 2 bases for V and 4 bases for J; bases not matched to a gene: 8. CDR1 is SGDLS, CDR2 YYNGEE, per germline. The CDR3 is CASSVVSGSGSDTQYF. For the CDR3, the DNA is TGTGCCAGCAGCGTTGTTAGCGGGAGCGGATCAGATACGCAGTATTTT.

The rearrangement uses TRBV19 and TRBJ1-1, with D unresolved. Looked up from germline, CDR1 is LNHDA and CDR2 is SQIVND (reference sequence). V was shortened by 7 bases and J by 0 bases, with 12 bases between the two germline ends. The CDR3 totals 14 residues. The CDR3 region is CASNPRGMNTEAFF. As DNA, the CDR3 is TGTGCCAGTAATCCTCGGGGAATGAACACTGAAGCTTTCTTT.

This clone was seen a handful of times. The CDR3 DNA is TGTGCCAGCAGCCCCCTGGCAGGGGGATCGGGGACAGATACGCAGTATTTT. It yields the protein CASSPLAGGSGTDTQYF. V gene TRBV5-6 combines with J gene TRBJ2-3, with 7 bases fitting TRBD1. V lost 4 bases, J lost 3 bases, and 14 bases stayed unmatched. The CDR3 contains 17 residues. Per germline, CDR1 SGHDT and CDR2 YYEEEE.

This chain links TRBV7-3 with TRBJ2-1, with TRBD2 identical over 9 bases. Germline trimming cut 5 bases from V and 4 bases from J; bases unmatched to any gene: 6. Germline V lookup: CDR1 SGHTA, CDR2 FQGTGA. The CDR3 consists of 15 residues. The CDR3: CASSPGLALYNEQFF. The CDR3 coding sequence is TGTGCCAGCAGCCCTGGACTAGCGTTATACAATGAGCAGTTCTTC.

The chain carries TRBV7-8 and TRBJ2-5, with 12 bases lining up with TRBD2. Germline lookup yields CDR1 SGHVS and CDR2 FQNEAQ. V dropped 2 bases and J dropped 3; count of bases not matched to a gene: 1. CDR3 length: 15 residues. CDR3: CASSLTSGRKETQYF. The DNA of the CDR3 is TGTGCCAGCAGCTTAACTAGCGGGAGGAAAGAGACCCAGTACTTC.